Listed below are T cell receptor beta chains from one sample, sequenced in a study of blood T cell repertoires in COVID-19. The protocol was immunoSEQ multiplex PCR, while the TCRdb copy is restricted to in-frame clones and leaves out a portion. Here the sample spans about 110,000 clones, around four fifths being singletons. The sample comprised peripheral blood. The origin of the receptors is a man aged 65 to 85 with acute or convalescent COVID-19. CDR3s include the opening cysteine and the closing phenylalanine or tryptophan. D genes are given only for firm matches. Size values are once, few and many counts, or a class for expanded clones, and some rows have none.

TRBD1 | NA | TRBJ1-2 | TRBV27 | TGTGCCAGCAGGATGACAGGGGGCCGTGGCTACACCTTC | CASRMTGGRGYTF
TRBD1 | NA | TRBJ1-5 | TRBV10-2 | TGCGCCAGCAGTGAGGACAGGGCCCAGCCCCAGCATTTT | CASSEDRAQPQHF
TRBD1 | NA | TRBJ2-3 | TRBV5-4 | TGTGCCAGCAGCTCCAGGACAGGGGGTGCAGATACGCAGTATTTT | CASSSRTGGADTQYF
NA | NA | TRBJ2-3 | TRBV7-3 | TGTGCCAGCAGCTTCGGACAAACGCACACAGATACGCAGTATTTT | CASSFGQTHTDTQYF
NA | NA | TRBJ2-7 | TRBV7-8 | TGTGCCAGCAGCTTAGTTCGGTGGGACAACCGCGAGCAGTACTTC | CASSLVRWDNREQYF
TRBD1 | NA | TRBJ2-2 | TRBV7-3 | TGTGCCAGCAGCTTAAGAGGCAGTTCAGGGGGTGCCGGCCTTCAAAACACCGGGGAGCTGTTTTTT | CASSLRGSSGGAGLQNTGELFF
TRBD2 | NA | TRBJ2-5 | TRBV5-8 | TGTGCCAGCAGTCTAGCGGCGGTAAGGGAGACCCAGTACTTC | CASSLAAVRETQYF
NA | NA | TRBJ1-3 | TRBV10-2 | TGCGCCAGCAGTGACGGGGGGGTCTCTGGAAACACCATATATTTT | CASSDGGVSGNTIYF
TRBD1 | NA | TRBJ1-6 | TRBV28 | TGTGCCAGCAGTAACCCGGGACAGGGGGGTTCACCCCTCCACTTT | CASSNPGQGGSPLHF
NA | NA | TRBJ1-6 | TRBV28 | TGTGCCAGCAGTTCCTCCCCGAGCAGGATTGGTTATTCACCCCTCCACTTT | CASSSSPSRIGYSPLHF
NA | NA | TRBJ2-1 | TRBV5-5 | TGTGCCAGCAGCTTCCGGGACTCAAACTACAATGAGCAGTTCTTC | CASSFRDSNYNEQFF
NA | NA | TRBJ1-5 | TRBV29-1 | TGCAGCGTTCTCCAAGGGGATCAGCCCCAGCATTTT | CSVLQGDQPQHF
NA | NA | TRBJ2-2 | TRBV29-1 | TGCAGCGTTGTCCTTATTAAAGGACAGTCCACCGGGGAGCTGTTTTTT | CSVVLIKGQSTGELFF
TRBD1 | NA | TRBJ1-1 | TRBV2 | TGTGCCAGCAGGTTACAGGGGACAAACACTGAAGCTTTCTTT | CASRLQGTNTEAFF
NA | NA | TRBJ2-3 | TRBV24-1 | TGTGCCACCAGTGTAGGGGGCGCGGGATCAGATACGCAGTATTTT | CATSVGGAGSDTQYF
NA | NA | TRBJ1-2 | TRBV30 | TGTGCCTGGAGTGTACAGGCCCACTATGGCTACACCTTC | CAWSVQAHYGYTF
NA | NA | TRBJ2-1 | TRBV11-3 | TGTGCCAGCAGTAAGAGTCGAACCTACAATGAGCAGTTCTTC | CASSKSRTYNEQFF
TRBD1 | few | TRBJ1-4 | TRBV5-1 | TGCGCCAGCAGTCTGACAGGGACGGAAACTAATGAAAAACTGTTTTTT | CASSLTGTETNEKLFF
TRBD1 | NA | TRBJ2-4 | TRBV6-1 | TGTGCCAGCAGTGAAGGGGGACAGCGACAGGGAAACATTCAGTACTTC | CASSEGGQRQGNIQYF
NA | NA | TRBJ1-5 | TRBV6-5 | TGTGCCAGCAGTTTGGCGGGTGGCAATCAGCCCCAGCATTTT | CASSLAGGNQPQHF
TRBD2 | NA | TRBJ2-1 | TRBV5-1 | TGCGCCAGCACCCCCCTAGCGGGAGGAGGGAATGAGCAGTTCTTC | CASTPLAGGGNEQFF
TRBD2 | NA | TRBJ2-7 | TRBV7-2 | TGTGCCAGCAGCTCCACCCTTGGGCGGGGGGGCGCCGAGCAGTACTTC | CASSSTLGRGGAEQYF
NA | NA | TRBJ2-3 | TRBV28 | TGTGCCAGCAGTTTTCTCAGTAAAGATACGCAGTATTTT | CASSFLSKDTQYF
TRBD1 | NA | TRBJ2-7 | TRBV5-1 | TGCGCCAGCAGCCCCGGACAGGGACTCTACGAGCAGTACTTC | CASSPGQGLYEQYF
NA | NA | TRBJ1-2 | TRBV4-1 | TGCGCCAGCAGCCAAGGTTTACAAGCTAACTATGGCTACACCTTC | CASSQGLQANYGYTF
NA | NA | TRBJ1-2 | TRBV5-6 | TGTGCCAGCAGCTTGCGGTCAGGGAAGAGTGGCTACACCTTC | CASSLRSGKSGYTF
NA | NA | TRBJ2-3 | TRBV27 | TGTGCCAGCAGTTTATCTGTCGGGAGCGGAGGGGATACGCAGTATTTT | CASSLSVGSGGDTQYF
NA | NA | TRBJ1-1 | TRBV2 | TGTGCCAGCAGTACAGAGCTGAACACTGAAGCTTTCTTT | CASSTELNTEAFF
TRBD2 | NA | TRBJ2-2 | TRBV7-9 | TGTGCCAGCAGCTACAGCAGGCTAGCGGGGGCCGCGAACACCGGGGAGCTGTTTTTT | CASSYSRLAGAANTGELFF
TRBD2 | few | TRBJ2-7 | TRBV7-3 | TGTGCCAGCAGCCCTACACTAGCGGGGAGGTCCTACGAGCAGTACTTC | CASSPTLAGRSYEQYF
TRBD2 | few | TRBJ2-1 | TRBV27 | TGTGCCAGCAGGATGGTCCGGCTAGCGGGATGGAATGAGCAGTTCTTC | CASRMVRLAGWNEQFF
NA | NA | TRBJ2-7 | TRBV2 | TGTGCCAGCAGTAGGGCGGGGAGAAACAACGAGCAGTACTTC | CASSRAGRNNEQYF
NA | NA | TRBJ1-5 | TRBV6-5 | TGTGCCAGCAGTTGGGGGGGAGGCAATCAGCCCCAGCATTTT | CASSWGGGNQPQHF
TRBD1 | NA | TRBJ2-7 | TRBV3-1/TRBV3-2 | TGTGCCAGCAGCCAATCCACCCCGGGACAGGGCTACGAGCAGTACTTC | CASSQSTPGQGYEQYF
TRBD1 | NA | TRBJ2-7 | TRBV6-5 | TGTGCCAGCAGTACCCTACAGGGGAGCCACTACGAGCAGTACTTC | CASSTLQGSHYEQYF
TRBD1 | once | TRBJ2-2 | TRBV18 | TGTGCCAGCTCACCACCGGACAGGGCTGGCACCGGGGAGCTGTTTTTT | CASSPPDRAGTGELFF
NA | NA | TRBJ2-5 | TRBV5-1 | TGCGCCAGCAGCTTGCCCGGAGAGACCCAGTACTTC | CASSLPGETQYF
NA | NA | TRBJ2-3 | TRBV21-1 | TGTGCCAGCAGCAAAGGTTTTCAGCGGGGGGCCAACACAGATACGCAGTATTTT | CASSKGFQRGANTDTQYF
NA | NA | TRBJ2-7 | TRBV9 | TGTGCCAGCAGCTCCTCGTACGAGCAGTACTTC | CASSSSYEQYF
NA | once | TRBJ1-2 | TRBV3-1/TRBV3-2 | TGTGCCAGCAGCCAAGGTGCGGGGGCCGACTATGGCTACACCTTC | CASSQGAGADYGYTF
NA | NA | TRBJ2-5 | TRBV28 | TGTGCCAGCAGTTTGGTCGAGCGTTCCCGGGAGACCCAGTACTTC | CASSLVERSRETQYF
NA | NA | TRBJ2-2 | TRBV9 | TGTGCCAGCAGCGTAGCGGAGCCCTTCACCGGGGAGCTGTTTTTT | CASSVAEPFTGELFF
NA | NA | TRBJ1-1 | TRBV11-3 | TGTGCCAGCAGCCAGGAGGGGTGGGGTGAAGCTTTCTTT | CASSQEGWGEAFF
TRBD1 | NA | TRBJ1-5 | TRBV29-1 | TGCAGCGTTGCCGGACAGGGGGATCAGCCCCAGCATTTT | CSVAGQGDQPQHF
TRBD1 | NA | TRBJ1-4 | TRBV9 | TGTGCCAGCAGCGTAGGGACAGGGGGCGAAAAACTGTTTTTT | CASSVGTGGEKLFF
TRBD2 | NA | TRBJ2-1 | TRBV5-1 | TGCGCCAGCAGCTTGGGGGGACTAGCGGGGTACAATGAGCAGTTCTTC | CASSLGGLAGYNEQFF
NA | NA | TRBJ1-1 | TRBV3-1/TRBV3-2 | TGTGCCAGCAGCCAAGACACCACGGGAGGCTCGGCTTTCTTT | CASSQDTTGGSAFF
NA | NA | TRBJ1-6 | TRBV3-1/TRBV3-2 | TGTGCCAGCATGCAGGGCCTCAATAATTCACCCCTCCACTTT | CASMQGLNNSPLHF